This T cell receptor (beta chain) was captured by sequencing in a study of shared clonotypes between healthy human individuals. Study as a whole: CD4 naive and memory got three plates each, CD8 naive two, CD8 memory one.

The assay was immunoSEQ multiplex PCR, and TCRdb's table has in-frame clones only and misses some. The profile covers approximately 980,000 clones, with over 75% appearing a single time and approximately 1.5% taken by the ten largest. This CDR3 contains 15 residues. From germline, CDR1 is MNHEY and CDR2 SVGAGI. V lost 4 bases and J lost 0; bases outside the gene matches: 4. In this sample, this clone turned up a few times. Sequencing used memory CD4+ T cells sorted from blood. Stated subset: CD45RA-negative fraction. This clonotype originated in a man younger than 35 in good health. The V and J genes are TRBV6-5 and TRBJ2-3; 7 bases fit TRBD1. CDR3 nucleotide sequence: TGTGCCAGCAGTTTAGGGGGCTGGAGCACAGATACGCAGTATTTT. This codes for CASSLGGWSTDTQYF.